The TCR beta chain described here comes from a study of PD-1 blockade in mismatch repair-deficient tumors. Study summary: Enrolled about 2012-2016, patients had progressing, pretreated mismatch repair-deficient cancers of 12 types. The study, taken as a whole, reports: Tumor-resident clones, often absent from pretreatment blood, expanded after pembrolizumab and then contracted.

Germline loops: CDR1 LNHDA, CDR2 SQIVND (reference sequence). This CDR3 comprises 15 residues. V was trimmed by 0 bases and J by 0 bases, leaving 6 bases between them. Using immunoSEQ multiplex PCR, the repertoire was profiled, and TCRdb retains in-frame clones only, with some absent. The table shows fewer than 100,000 clones, with 81% occurring only once. Worth noting for this clone: What it binds is unknown.

This sample comprised peripheral blood, obtained 12 weeks after starting pembrolizumab. The TCR sequence derives from an adult with mismatch repair-deficient cancer. The V gene is TRBV19, the J gene TRBJ2-1, with D possibly being TRBD1 or TRBD2 (5 bases each). The CDR3 nucleotides read TGTGCCAGTAGTATAGATGGGGGCTCCTACAATGAGCAGTTCTTC. Translated, it gives CASSIDGGSYNEQFF.